The T cell receptor (beta chain) described here comes from a study of T-cell reconstitution after alpha-beta-depleted transplantation in children. The CDR3 covers 16 residues. Unmatched junction bases numbered 7, after V lost 1 base and J lost 10 bases. Study outcomes and limitations: The study traced high day-60 TCRbeta diversity in some patients to surviving recipient T cells and thymic progenitors. In patients about two months after transplant, alpha-beta T cells reportedly arose from several hundred expanded graft clones. Newly produced T cells mostly provided counts and TCRbeta diversity after one year, as hyperexpanded clones declined.

TCRbeta library preparation incorporated unique molecular identifiers. TCRdb re-called the PCR reads with MiXCR, one entry per CDR3 protein. The data contain about 580,000 distinct CDR3 sequences, roughly 27% of them singletons. This clonotype was recorded a few times. What it recognizes is unknown. The sample here was PBMCs, taken before TCRalphabeta/CD19-depleted stem cell transplant. The receptor was derived from a boy younger than two with Wiskott-Aldrich syndrome, due to receive a stem cell transplant. The chain is built from TRBV12-3 or TRBV12-4 and TRBJ2-1; 13 nucleotides line up with TRBD2. This chain's CDR3 is CASSLGGTSGIGEQFF. The CDR3 DNA sequence: TGTGCCAGCAGTTTAGGGGGGACTAGCGGGATCGGAGAGCAGTTCTTC.